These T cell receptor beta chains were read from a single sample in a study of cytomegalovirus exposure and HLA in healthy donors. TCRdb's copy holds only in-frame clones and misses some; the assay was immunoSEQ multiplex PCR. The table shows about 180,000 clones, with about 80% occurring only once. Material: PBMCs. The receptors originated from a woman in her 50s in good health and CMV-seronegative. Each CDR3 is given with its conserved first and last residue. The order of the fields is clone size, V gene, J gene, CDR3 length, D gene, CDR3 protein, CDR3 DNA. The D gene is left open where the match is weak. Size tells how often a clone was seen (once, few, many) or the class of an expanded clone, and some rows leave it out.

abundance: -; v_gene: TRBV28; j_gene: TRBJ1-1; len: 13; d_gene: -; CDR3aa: CASSLEMNTEAFF; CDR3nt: TGTGCCAGCAGCCTCGAGATGAACACTGAAGCTTTCTTT
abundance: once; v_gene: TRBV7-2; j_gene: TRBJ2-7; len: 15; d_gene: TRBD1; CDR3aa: CASSSGQVGSYEQYF; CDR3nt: TGTGCCAGCAGCTCGGGACAGGTGGGATCCTACGAGCAGTACTTC
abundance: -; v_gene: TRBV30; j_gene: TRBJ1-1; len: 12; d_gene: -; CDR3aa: CAWSVLRGLAFF; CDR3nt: TGTGCCTGGAGTGTACTTCGGGGGTTAGCTTTCTTT
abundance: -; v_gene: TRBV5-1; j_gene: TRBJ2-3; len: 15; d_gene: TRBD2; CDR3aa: CASSLSGGRTDTQYF; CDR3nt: TGCGCCAGCAGCTTGTCGGGGGGGCGGACAGATACGCAGTATTTT
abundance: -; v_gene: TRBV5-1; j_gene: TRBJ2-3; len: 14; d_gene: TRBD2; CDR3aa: CASQGLGGTDTQYF; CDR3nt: TGCGCCAGCCAGGGACTAGGGGGCACAGATACGCAGTATTTT
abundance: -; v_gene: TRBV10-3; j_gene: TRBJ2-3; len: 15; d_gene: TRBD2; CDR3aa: CAISDRREGLDTQYF; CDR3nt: TGTGCCATCAGTGATAGGCGGGAGGGCCTTGATACGCAGTATTTT
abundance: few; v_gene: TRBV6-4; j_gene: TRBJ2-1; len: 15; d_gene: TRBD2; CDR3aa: CASSDGTSGSGEQFF; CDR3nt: TGTGCCAGCAGTGACGGGACTAGCGGGTCTGGTGAGCAGTTCTTC
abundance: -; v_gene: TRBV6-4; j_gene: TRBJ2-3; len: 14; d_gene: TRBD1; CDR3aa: CASSGTGGTDTQYF; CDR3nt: TGTGCCAGCAGTGGGACAGGGGGCACAGATACGCAGTATTTT
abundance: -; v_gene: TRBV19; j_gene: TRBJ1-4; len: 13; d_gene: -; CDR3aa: CASSIGHPEKLFF; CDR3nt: TGTGCCAGTAGCATTGGGCACCCTGAAAAACTGTTTTTT
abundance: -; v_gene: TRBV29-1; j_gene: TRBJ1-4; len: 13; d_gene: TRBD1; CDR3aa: CSVGTGANEKLFF; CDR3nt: TGCAGCGTTGGGACAGGGGCTAATGAAAAACTGTTTTTT
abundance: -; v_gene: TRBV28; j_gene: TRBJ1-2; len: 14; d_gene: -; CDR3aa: CASSFGQSINGYTF; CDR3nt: TGTGCCAGCAGTTTCGGACAGTCCATTAATGGCTACACCTTC
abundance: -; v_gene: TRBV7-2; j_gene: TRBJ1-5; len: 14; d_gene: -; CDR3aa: CASSRTAGNQPQHF; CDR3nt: TGTGCCAGCAGCCGAACAGCGGGCAATCAGCCCCAGCATTTT
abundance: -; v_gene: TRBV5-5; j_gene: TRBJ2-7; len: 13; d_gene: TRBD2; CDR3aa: CASSGLAGAEQYF; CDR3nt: TGTGCCAGCAGCGGGCTAGCGGGAGCCGAGCAGTACTTC
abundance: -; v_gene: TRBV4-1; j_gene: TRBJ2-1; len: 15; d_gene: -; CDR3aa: CASSPLLVTHNEQFF; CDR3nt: TGCGCCAGCAGCCCACTACTAGTTACCCACAATGAGCAGTTCTTC
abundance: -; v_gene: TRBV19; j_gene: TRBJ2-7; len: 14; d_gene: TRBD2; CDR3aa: CASAYTSGTYEQYF; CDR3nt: TGTGCCAGCGCCTACACTAGCGGGACCTACGAGCAGTACTTC
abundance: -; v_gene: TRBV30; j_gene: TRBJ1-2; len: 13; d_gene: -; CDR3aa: CAWSLGRVVGYTF; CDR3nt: TGTGCCTGGAGTCTGGGCAGGGTGGTCGGCTACACCTTC
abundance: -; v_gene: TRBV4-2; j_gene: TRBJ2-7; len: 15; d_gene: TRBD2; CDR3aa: CASTGTSGRYYEQYF; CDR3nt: TGTGCCAGCACCGGGACTAGCGGGAGATACTACGAGCAGTACTTC
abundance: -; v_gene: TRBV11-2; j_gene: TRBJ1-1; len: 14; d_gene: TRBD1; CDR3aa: CASSWTGVNTEAFF; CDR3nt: TGTGCCAGCAGTTGGACAGGGGTGAACACTGAAGCTTTCTTT
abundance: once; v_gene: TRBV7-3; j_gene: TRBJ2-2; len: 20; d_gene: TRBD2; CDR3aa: CASSPPSGLAGYANTGELFF; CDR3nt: TGTGCCAGCAGCCCCCCTTCGGGACTAGCGGGATACGCGAACACCGGGGAGCTGTTTTTT
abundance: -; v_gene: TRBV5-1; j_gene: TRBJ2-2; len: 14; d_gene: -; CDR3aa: CASSWEPNTGELFF; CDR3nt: TGCGCCAGCAGCTGGGAGCCGAACACCGGGGAGCTGTTTTTT
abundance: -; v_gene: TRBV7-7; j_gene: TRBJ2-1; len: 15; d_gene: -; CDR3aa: CASSYSLSSYNEQFF; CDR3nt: TGTGCCAGTAGCTATAGCCTTAGCTCCTACAATGAGCAGTTCTTC
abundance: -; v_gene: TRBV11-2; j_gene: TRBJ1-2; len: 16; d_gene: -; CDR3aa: CASSLDLVTGFHGYTF; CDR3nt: TGTGCCAGCAGCTTAGATCTGGTTACAGGTTTTCATGGCTACACCTTC
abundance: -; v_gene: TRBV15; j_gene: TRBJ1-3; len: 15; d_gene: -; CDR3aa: CATSRFLDSGNTIYF; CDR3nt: TGTGCCACCAGCAGATTCTTAGACTCTGGAAACACCATATATTTT
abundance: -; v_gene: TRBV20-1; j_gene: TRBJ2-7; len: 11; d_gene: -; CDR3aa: CSASPAYEQYF; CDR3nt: TGCAGTGCTAGCCCTGCCTACGAGCAGTACTTC
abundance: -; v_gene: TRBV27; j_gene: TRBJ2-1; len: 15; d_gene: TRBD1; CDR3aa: CASKMGTGDYNEQFF; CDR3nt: TGTGCCAGCAAAATGGGGACAGGAGACTACAATGAGCAGTTCTTC
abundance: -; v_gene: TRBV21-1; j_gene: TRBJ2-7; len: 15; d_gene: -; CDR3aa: CASSDTGSVGYEQYF; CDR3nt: TGTGCCAGCAGCGACACAGGTAGTGTAGGTTACGAGCAGTACTTC
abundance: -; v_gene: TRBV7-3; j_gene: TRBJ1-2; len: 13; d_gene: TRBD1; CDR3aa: CASSYGTGNGYTF; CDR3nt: TGTGCCAGCAGTTACGGGACAGGGAACGGCTACACCTTC
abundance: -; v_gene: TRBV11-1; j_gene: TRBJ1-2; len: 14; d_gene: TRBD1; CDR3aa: CASSPGQGFYGYTF; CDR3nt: TGTGCCAGCAGCCCGGGACAGGGATTCTATGGCTACACCTTC
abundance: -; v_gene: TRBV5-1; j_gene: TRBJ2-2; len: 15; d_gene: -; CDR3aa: CASSSQGGRTGELFF; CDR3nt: TGCGCCAGCAGCTCCCAGGGGGGCCGGACCGGGGAGCTGTTTTTT
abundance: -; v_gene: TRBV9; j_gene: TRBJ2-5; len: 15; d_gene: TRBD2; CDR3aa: CASSRLAGGLPGQYF; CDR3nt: TGTGCCAGCAGCCGACTAGCGGGAGGCCTTCCCGGGCAGTACTTC
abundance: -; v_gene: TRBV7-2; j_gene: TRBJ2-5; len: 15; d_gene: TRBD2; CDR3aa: CASSLRLAGRETQYF; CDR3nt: TGTGCCAGCAGCTTAAGACTAGCGGGGCGGGAGACCCAGTACTTC
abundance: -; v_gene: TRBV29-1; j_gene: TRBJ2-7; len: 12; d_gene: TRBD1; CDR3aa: CSVAGTGYEQYF; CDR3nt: TGCAGCGTTGCCGGGACAGGCTACGAGCAGTACTTC
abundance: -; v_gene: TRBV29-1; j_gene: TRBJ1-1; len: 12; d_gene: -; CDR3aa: CSVVKLNTEAFF; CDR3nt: TGCAGCGTTGTTAAGCTGAACACTGAAGCTTTCTTT
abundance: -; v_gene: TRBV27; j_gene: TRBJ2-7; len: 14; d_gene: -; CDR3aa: CASTTGTGRREQYF; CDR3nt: TGTGCCAGCACTACCGGGACTGGTCGTAGGGAGCAGTACTTC
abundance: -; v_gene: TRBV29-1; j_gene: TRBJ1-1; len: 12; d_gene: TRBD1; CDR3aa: CSVGQGGTEAFF; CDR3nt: TGCAGCGTTGGACAGGGGGGTACTGAAGCTTTCTTT
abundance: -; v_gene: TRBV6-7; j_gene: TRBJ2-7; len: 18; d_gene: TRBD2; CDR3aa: CASSYELAGGNNLSEQYF; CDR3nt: TGTGCCAGCAGTTACGAATTAGCGGGAGGTAATAACCTTTCCGAGCAGTACTTC
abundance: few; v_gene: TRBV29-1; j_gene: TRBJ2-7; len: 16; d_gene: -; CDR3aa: CSVEDLWRVRLYEQYF; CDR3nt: TGCAGCGTTGAAGATCTTTGGCGGGTTCGGCTGTACGAGCAGTACTTC
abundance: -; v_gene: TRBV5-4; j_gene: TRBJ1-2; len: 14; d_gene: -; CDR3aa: CASSSGDRSYGYTF; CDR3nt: TGTGCCAGCAGCTCAGGGGACCGCTCCTATGGCTACACCTTC
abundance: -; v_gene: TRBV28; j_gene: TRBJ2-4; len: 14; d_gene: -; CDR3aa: CASSWTAAKNIQYF; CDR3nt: TGTGCCAGCAGTTGGACAGCAGCCAAAAACATTCAGTACTTC
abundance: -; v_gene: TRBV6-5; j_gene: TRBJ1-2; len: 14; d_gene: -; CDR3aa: CASSSRQTGGGYTF; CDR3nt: TGTGCCAGCAGCTCCCGACAGACTGGCGGAGGCTACACCTTC
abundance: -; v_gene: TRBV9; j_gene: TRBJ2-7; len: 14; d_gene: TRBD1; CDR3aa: CASSPGQGAYEQYF; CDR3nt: TGTGCCAGCAGCCCAGGACAGGGCGCCTACGAGCAGTACTTC